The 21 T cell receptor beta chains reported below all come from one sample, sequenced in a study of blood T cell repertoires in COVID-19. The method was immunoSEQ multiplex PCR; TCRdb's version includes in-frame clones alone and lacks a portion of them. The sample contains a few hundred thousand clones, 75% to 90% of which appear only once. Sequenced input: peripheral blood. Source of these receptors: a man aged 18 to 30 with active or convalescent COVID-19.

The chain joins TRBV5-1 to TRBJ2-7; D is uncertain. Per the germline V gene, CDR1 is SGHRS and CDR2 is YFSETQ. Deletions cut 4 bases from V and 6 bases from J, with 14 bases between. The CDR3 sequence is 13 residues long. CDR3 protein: CASSLTFLGEQYF. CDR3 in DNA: TGCGCCAGCAGCCTTACTTTTCTTGGCGAGCAGTACTTC.

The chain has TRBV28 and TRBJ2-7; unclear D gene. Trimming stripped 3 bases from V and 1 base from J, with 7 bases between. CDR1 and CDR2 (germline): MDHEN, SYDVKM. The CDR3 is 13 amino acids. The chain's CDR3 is CASSFRRSYEQYF. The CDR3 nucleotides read TGTGCCAGCAGTTTTCGGAGATCCTACGAGCAGTACTTC.

CDR3 sequence (DNA): TGTGCCACGTCAAGCCCCAGGGGGCGCGGGACAAAGAACATTCAGTACTTC. Translating gives CATSSPRGRGTKNIQYF. The genes are TRBV28 and TRBJ2-4, with 8 positions matching TRBD1. V was pared by 10 bases and J by 7 bases, with 21 bases of the junction left unmatched. The CDR3 loop spans 17 amino acids. Per germline, CDR1 MDHEN and CDR2 SYDVKM.

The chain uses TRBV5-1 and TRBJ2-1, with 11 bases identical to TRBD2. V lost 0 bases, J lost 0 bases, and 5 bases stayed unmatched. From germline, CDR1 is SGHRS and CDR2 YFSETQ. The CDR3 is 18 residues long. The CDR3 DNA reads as TGCGCCAGCAGCTTGGGAGCTAGCGGGGGGAGCTCCTACAATGAGCAGTTCTTC. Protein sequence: CASSLGASGGSSYNEQFF.

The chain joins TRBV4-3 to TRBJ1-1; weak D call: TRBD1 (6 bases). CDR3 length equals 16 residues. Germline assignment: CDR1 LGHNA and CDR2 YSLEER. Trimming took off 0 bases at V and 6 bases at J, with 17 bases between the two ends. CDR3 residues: CASSQDLRGARAEAFF. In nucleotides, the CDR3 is TGCGCCAGCAGCCAAGATCTCCGGGGGGCGCGGGCTGAAGCTTTCTTT.

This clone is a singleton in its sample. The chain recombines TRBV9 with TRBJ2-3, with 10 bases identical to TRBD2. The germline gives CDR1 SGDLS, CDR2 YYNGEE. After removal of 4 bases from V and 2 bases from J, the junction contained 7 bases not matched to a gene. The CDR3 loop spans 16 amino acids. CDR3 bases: TGTGCCAGCAGCTTTCTAGCGGGGGTTTCCACAGATACGCAGTATTTT. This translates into CASSFLAGVSTDTQYF.

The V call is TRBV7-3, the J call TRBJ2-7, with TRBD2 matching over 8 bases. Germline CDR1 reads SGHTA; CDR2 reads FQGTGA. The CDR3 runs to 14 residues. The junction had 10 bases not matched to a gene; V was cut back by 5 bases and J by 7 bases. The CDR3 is CASSPGTRSQEQYF. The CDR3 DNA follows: TGTGCCAGCAGCCCCGGGACTAGATCACAGGAGCAGTACTTC.

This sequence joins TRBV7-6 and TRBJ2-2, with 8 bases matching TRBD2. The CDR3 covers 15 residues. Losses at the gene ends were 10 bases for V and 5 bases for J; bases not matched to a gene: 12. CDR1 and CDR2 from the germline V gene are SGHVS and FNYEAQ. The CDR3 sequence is CAIPLAGGMTGELFF. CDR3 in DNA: TGTGCCATTCCGCTCGCGGGAGGAATGACCGGGGAGCTGTTTTTT.

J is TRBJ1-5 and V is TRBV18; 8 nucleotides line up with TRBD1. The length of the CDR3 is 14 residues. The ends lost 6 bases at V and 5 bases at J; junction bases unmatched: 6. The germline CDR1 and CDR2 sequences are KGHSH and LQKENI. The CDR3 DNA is TGTGCCAGCTCCCTTTCGACAGGGGATCAGCCCCAGCATTTT. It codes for CASSLSTGDQPQHF. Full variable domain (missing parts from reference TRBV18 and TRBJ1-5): NAGVMQNPRHLVRRRGQEARLRCSPMKGHSHVYWYRQLPEEGLKFMVYLQKENIIDESGMPKERFSAEFPKEGPSILRIQQVVRGDSAAYFCASSLSTGDQPQHFGDGTRLSIL.

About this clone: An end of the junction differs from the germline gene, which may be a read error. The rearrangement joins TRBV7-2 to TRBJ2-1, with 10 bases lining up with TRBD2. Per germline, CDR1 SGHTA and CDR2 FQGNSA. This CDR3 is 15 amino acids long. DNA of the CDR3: TGTGCCAGCAGTTTAGTAGCGGGGGGAGGAGGTGAGCAGTTCTTC. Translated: CASSLVAGGGGEQFF. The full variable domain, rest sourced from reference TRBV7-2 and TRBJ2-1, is GAGVSQSPSNKVTEKGKDVELRCDPISGHTALYWYRQSLGQGLEFLIYFQGNSAPDKSGLPSDRFSAERTGGSVSTLTIQRTQQEDSAVYLCASSLVAGGGGEQFFGPGTRLTVL.

CDR3 DNA: TGTGCCAGCAGTGGTAGGACAGCTGAAGCTTTCTTT. Translating gives CASSGRTAEAFF. This chain links TRBV25-1 with TRBJ1-1, with a possible D match to TRBD1 (6 bases). CDR1 is MGHDK and CDR2 is SYGVNS in the germline V gene. The CDR3 consists of 12 residues. The ends were cut back, 4 bases at V and 6 bases at J, with 9 bases in the middle.

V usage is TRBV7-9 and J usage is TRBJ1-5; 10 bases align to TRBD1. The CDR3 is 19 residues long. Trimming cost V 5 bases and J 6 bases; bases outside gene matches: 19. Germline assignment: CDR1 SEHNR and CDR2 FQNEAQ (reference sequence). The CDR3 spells CASSLYLGQGGPSSQPQHF. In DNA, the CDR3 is TGTGCCAGCAGCCTCTACCTAGGACAGGGGGGCCCATCATCTCAGCCCCAGCATTTT.

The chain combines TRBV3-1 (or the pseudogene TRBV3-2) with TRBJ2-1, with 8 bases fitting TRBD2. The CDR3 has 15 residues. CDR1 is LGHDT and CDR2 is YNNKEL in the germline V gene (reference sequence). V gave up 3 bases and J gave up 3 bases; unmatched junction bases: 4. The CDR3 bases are TGTGCCAGCAGCCACCGGCTAGCGGGCTACAATGAGCAGTTCTTC. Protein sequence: CASSHRLAGYNEQFF.

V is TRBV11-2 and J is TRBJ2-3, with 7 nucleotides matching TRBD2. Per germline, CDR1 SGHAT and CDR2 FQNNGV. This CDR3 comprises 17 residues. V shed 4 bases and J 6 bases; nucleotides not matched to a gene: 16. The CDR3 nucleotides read TGTGCCAGCAGCTCAACGAGGGTGGGGGGGAGCTCGGATACGCAGTATTTT. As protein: CASSSTRVGGSSDTQYF.

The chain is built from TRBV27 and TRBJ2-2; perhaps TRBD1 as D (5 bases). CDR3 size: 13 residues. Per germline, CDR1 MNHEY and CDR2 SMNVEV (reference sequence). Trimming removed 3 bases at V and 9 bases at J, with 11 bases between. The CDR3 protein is CASSLQGTWELFF. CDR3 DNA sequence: TGTGCCAGCAGTTTGCAGGGAACTTGGGAGCTGTTTTTT.

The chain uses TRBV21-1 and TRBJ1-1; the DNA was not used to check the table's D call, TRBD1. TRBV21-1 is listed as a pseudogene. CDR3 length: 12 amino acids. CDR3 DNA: TGTGCCAGCAGCAAACATTTCACTGAAGCTTTCTTT. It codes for CASSKHFTEAFF.

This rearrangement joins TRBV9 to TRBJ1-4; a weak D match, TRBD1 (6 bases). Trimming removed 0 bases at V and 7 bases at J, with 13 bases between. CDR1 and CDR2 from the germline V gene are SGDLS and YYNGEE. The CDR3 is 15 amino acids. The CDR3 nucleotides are TGTGCCAGCAGCGTAGATGGGGGCGGAGGTGAAAAACTGTTTTTT. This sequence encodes CASSVDGGGGEKLFF.

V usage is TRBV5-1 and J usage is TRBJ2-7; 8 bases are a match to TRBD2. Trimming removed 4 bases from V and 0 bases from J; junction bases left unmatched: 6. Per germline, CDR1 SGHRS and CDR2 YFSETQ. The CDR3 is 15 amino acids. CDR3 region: CASSGGLGVSYEQYF. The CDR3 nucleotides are TGCGCCAGCAGCGGGGGACTAGGGGTCTCCTACGAGCAGTACTTC.

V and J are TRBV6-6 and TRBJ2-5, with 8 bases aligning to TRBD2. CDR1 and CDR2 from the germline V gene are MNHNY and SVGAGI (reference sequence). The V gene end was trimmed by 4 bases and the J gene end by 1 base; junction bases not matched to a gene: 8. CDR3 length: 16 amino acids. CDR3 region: CASSSFWTSSQETQYF. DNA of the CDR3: TGTGCCAGCAGTTCCTTCTGGACTAGCTCCCAAGAGACCCAGTACTTC.

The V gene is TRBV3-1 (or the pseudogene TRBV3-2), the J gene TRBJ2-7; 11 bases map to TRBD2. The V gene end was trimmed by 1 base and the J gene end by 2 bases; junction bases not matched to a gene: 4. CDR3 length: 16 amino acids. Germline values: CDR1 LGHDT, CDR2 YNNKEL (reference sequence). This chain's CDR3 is CASSQAPSGRPYEQYF. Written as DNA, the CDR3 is TGTGCCAGCAGCCAAGCCCCTAGCGGGAGGCCCTACGAGCAGTACTTC.

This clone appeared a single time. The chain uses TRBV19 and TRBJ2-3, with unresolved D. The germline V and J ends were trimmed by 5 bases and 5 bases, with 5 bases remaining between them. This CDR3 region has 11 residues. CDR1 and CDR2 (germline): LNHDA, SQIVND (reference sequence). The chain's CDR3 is CASSSVDTQYF. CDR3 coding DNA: TGTGCCAGTAGTTCTGTAGATACGCAGTATTTT. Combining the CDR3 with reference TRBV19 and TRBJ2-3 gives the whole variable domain DGGITQSPKYLFRKEGQNVTLSCEQNLNHDAMYWYRQDPGQGLRLIYYSQIVNDFQKGDIAEGYSVSREKKESFPLTVTSAQKNPTAFYLCASSSVDTQYFGPGTRLTVL.